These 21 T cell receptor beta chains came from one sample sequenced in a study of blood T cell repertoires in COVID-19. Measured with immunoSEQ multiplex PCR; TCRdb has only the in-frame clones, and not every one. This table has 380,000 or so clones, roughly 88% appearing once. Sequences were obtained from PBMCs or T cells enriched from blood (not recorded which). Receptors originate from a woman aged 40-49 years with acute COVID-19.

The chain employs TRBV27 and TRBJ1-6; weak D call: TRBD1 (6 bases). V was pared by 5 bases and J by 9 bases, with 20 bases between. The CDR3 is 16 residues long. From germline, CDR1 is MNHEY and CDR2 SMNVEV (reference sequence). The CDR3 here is CASSQVETGPFSPLHF. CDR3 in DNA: TGTGCCAGCAGTCAAGTAGAGACAGGTCCTTTTTCACCCCTCCACTTT.

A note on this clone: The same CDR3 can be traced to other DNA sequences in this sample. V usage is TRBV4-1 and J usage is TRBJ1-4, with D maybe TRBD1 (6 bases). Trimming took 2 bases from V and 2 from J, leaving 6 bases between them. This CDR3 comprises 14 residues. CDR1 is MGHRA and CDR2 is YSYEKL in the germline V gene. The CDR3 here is CASSQQGTNEKLFF. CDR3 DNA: TGCGCCAGCAGCCAACAGGGGACTAATGAAAAACTGTTTTTT.

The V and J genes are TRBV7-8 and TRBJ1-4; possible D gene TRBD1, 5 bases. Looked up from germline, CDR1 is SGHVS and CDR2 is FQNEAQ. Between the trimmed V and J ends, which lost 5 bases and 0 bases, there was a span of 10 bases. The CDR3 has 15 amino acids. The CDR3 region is CASSPTETTNEKLFF. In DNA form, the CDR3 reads TGTGCCAGCAGCCCGACAGAAACAACTAATGAAAAACTGTTTTTT. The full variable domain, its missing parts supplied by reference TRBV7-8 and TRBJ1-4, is GAGVSQSPRYKVAKRGQDVALRCDPISGHVSLFWYQQALGQGPEFLTYFQNEAQLDKSGLPSDRFFAERPEGSVSTLKIQRTQQEDSAVYLCASSPTETTNEKLFFGSGTQLSVL.

CDR3 sequence reads: CASSIPGQGISEQYF. The CDR3 bases are TGTGCCAGCAGCATACCGGGACAGGGAATCAGCGAGCAGTACTTC. The rearrangement links TRBV12-1 to TRBJ2-7; whether TRBD1, the table's D call, matches the DNA was not checked. TRBV12-1 constitutes a pseudogene. The CDR3 totals 15 residues.

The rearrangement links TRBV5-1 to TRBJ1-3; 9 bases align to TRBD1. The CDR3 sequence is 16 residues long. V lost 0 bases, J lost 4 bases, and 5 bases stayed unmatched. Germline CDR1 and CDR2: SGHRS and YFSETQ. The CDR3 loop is CASSLEGTGNGNTIYF. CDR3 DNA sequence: TGCGCCAGCAGCTTGGAAGGGACAGGGAACGGAAACACCATATATTTT.

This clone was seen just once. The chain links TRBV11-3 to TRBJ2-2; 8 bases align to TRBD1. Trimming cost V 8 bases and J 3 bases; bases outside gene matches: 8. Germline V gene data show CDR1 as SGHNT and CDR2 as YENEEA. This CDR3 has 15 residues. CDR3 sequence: CASQQTGAYTGELFF. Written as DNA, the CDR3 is TGTGCCAGCCAGCAGACAGGGGCATACACCGGGGAGCTGTTTTTT.

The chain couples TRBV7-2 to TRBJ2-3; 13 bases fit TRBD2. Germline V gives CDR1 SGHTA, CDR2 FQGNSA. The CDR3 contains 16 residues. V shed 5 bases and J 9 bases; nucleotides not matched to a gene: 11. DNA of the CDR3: TGTGCCAGCAGCGTAACTAGCGGGGGGGCCCGCGGGACGCAGTATTTT. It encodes CASSVTSGGARGTQYF.

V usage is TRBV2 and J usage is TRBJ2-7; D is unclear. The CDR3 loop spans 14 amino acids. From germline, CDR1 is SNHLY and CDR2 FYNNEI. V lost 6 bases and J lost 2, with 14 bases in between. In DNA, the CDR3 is TGTGCCAGCAGATCGAACCCAATAGCCTACGAGCAGTACTTC. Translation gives CASRSNPIAYEQYF.

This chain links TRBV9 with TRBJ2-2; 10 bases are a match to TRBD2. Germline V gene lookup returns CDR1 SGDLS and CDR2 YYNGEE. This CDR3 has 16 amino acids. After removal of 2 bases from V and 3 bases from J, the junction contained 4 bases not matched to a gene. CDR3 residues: CASSVMLAGDTGELFF. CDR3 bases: TGTGCCAGCAGCGTTATGCTAGCGGGGGACACCGGGGAGCTGTTTTTT.

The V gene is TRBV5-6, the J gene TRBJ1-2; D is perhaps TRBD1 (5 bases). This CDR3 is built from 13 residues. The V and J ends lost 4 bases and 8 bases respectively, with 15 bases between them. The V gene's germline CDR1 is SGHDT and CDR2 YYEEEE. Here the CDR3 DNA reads TGTGCCAGCAGCGGCAGGGTCATGGGGGGCTACACCTTC. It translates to CASSGRVMGGYTF.

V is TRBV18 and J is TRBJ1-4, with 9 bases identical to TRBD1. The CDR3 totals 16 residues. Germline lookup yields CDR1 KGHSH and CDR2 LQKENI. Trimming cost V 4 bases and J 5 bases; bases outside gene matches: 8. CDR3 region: CASSRNPTGGNEKLFF. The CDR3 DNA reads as TGTGCCAGCTCACGAAACCCGACAGGGGGGAATGAAAAACTGTTTTTT.

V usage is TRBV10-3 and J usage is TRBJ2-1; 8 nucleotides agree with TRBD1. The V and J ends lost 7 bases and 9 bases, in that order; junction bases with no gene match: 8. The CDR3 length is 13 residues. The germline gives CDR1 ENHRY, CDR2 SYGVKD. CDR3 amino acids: CAIMNPGGGEQFF. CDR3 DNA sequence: TGTGCCATCATGAACCCAGGGGGCGGTGAGCAGTTCTTC.

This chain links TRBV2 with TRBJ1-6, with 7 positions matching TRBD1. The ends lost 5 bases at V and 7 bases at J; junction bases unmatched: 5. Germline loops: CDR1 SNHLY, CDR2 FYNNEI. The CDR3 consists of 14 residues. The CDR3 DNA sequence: TGTGCCAGCAGTTCGACAGGGACCAATTCACCCCTCCACTTT. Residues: CASSSTGTNSPLHF.

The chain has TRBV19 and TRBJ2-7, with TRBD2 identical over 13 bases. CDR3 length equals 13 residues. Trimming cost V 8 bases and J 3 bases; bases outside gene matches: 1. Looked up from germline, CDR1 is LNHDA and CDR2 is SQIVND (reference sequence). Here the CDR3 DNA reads TGTGCCAGTCGACTAGCGGGGGGCTACGAGCAGTACTTC. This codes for CASRLAGGYEQYF.

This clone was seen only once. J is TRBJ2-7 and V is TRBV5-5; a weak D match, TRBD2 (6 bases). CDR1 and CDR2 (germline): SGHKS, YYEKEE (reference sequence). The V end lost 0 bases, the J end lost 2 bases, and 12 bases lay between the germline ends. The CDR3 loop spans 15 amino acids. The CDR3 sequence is CASSLGGLDAYEQYF. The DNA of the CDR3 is TGTGCCAGCAGCTTGGGGGGACTCGACGCCTACGAGCAGTACTTC.

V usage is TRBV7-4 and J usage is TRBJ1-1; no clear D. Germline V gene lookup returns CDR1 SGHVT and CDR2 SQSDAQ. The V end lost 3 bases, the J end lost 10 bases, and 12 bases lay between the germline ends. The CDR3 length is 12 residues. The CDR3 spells CASSFSLPRAFF. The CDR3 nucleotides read TGTGCCAGCAGCTTTTCTCTCCCCCGAGCTTTCTTT.

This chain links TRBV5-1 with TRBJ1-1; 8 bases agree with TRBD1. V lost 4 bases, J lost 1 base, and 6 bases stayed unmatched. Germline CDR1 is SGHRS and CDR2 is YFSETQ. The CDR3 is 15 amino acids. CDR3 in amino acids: CASSLTGEGNTEAFF. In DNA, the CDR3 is TGCGCCAGCAGCCTGACAGGGGAGGGGAACACTGAAGCTTTCTTT. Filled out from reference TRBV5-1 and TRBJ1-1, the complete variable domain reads KAGVTQTPRYLIKTRGQQVTLSCSPISGHRSVSWYQQTPGQGLQFLFEYFSETQRNKGNFPGRFSGRQFSNSRSEMNVSTLELGDSALYLCASSLTGEGNTEAFFGQGTRLTVV.

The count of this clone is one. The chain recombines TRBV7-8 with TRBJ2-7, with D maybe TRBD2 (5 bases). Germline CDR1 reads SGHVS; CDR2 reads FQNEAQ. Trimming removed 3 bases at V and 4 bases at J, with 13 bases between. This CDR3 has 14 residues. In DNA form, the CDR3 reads TGTGCCAGCAGCTTCCCCGGGCCGGGGTACGAGCAGTACTTC. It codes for CASSFPGPGYEQYF.

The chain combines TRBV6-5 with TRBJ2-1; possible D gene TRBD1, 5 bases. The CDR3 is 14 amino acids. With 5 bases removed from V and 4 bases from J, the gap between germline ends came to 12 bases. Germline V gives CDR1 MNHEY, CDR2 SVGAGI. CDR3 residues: CASSTMDKYNEQFF. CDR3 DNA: TGTGCCAGCAGTACGATGGACAAGTACAATGAGCAGTTCTTC.

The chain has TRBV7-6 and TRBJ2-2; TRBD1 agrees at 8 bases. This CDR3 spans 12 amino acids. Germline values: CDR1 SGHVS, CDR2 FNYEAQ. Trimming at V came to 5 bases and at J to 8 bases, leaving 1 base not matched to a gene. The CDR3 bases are TGTGCCAGCAGCCAGGGGGCAGGGGAGCTGTTTTTT. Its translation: CASSQGAGELFF.

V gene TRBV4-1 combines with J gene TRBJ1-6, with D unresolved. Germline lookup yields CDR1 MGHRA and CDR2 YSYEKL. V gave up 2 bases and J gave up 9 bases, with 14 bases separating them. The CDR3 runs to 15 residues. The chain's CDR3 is CASSQRTEVGSPLHF. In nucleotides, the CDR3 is TGCGCCAGCAGCCAAAGGACGGAGGTCGGTTCACCCCTCCACTTT.